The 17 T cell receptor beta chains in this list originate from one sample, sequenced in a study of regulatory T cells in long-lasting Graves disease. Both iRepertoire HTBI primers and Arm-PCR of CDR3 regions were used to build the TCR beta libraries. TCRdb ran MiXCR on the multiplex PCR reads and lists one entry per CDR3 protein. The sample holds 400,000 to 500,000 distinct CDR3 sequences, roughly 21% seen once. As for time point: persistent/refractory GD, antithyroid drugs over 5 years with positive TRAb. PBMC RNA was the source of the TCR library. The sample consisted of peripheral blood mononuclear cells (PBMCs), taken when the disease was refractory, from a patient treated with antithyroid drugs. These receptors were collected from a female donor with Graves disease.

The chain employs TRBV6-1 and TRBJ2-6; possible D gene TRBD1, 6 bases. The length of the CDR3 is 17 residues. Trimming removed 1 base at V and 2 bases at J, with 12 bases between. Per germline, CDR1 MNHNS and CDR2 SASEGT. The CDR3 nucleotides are TGTGCCAGCAGTGAAGGTACAGGGTCGGCTGGGGCCAACGTCCTGACTTTC. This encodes CASSEGTGSAGANVLTF.

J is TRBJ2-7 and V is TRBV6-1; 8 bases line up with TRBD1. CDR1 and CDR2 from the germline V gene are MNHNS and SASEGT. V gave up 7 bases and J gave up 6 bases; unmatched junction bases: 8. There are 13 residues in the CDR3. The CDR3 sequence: CASTSDRVGEQYF. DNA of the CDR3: TGTGCCAGCACCTCGGACAGGGTCGGCGAGCAGTACTTC.

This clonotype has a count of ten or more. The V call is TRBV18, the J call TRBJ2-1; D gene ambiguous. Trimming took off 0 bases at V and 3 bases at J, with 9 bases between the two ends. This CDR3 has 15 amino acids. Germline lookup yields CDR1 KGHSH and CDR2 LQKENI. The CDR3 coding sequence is TGTGCCAGCTCACCACCGGGCAGAGACTACAATGAGCAGTTCTTC. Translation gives CASSPPGRDYNEQFF.

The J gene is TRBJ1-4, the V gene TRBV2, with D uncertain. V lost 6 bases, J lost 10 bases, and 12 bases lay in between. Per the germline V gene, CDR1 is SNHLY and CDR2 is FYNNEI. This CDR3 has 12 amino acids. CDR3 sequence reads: CASSPMLGKLFF. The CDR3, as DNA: TGTGCCAGCAGCCCCATGCTCGGAAAACTGTTTTTT.

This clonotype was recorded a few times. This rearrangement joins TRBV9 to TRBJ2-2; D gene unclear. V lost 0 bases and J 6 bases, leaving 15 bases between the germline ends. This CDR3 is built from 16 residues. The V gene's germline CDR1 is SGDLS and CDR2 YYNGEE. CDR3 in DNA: TGTGCCAGCAGCGTAGCTGGTGGCTCCCGCCCCGGGGAGCTGTTTTTT. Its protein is CASSVAGGSRPGELFF. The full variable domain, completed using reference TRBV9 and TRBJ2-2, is DSGVTQTPKHLITATGQRVTLRCSPRSGDLSVYWYQQSLDQGLQFLIQYYNGEERAKGNILERFSAQQFPDLHSELNLSSLELGDSALYFCASSVAGGSRPGELFFGEGSRLTVL.

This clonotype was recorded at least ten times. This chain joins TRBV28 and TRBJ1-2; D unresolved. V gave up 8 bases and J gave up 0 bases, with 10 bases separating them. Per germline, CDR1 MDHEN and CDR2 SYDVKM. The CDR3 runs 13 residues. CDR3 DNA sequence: TGTGCCAGCTGGGGTCTTACTAACTATGGCTACACCTTC. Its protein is CASWGLTNYGYTF.

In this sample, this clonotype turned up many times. CDR3 in amino acids: CASSLSHDRRYEQYF. Here the CDR3 DNA reads TGTGCCAGCAGTTTATCCCACGACAGACGCTACGAGCAGTACTTC. J is TRBJ2-7 and V is TRBV28; TRBD1 is a possible D gene (5 bases). From germline, CDR1 is MDHEN and CDR2 SYDVKM. Trimming cost V 1 base and J 3 bases, with 13 bases left between them. The CDR3 has 15 amino acids.

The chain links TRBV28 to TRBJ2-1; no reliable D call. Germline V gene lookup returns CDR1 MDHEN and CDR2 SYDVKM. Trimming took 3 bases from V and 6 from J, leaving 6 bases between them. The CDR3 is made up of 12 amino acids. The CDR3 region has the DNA TGTGCCAGCAGTTTGTTTATCAATGAGCAGTTCTTC. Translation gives CASSLFINEQFF.

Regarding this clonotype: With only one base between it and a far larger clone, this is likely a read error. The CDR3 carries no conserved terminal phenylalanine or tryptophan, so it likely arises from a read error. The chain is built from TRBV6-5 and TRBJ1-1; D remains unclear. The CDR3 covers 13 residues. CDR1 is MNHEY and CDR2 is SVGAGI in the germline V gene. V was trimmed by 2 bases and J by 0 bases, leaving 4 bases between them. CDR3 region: CASSYRVNTEAFL. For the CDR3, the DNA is TGTGCCAGCAGTTACAGGGTGAACACTGAAGCTTTCCTT.

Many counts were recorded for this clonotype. DNA for the CDR3: TGTGCCAGCCAAGGGAGAGCTAACTATGGCTACACCTTC. As protein: CASQGRANYGYTF. This chain uses TRBV6-1 with TRBJ1-2; D gene ambiguous. The length of the CDR3 is 13 residues. V lost 8 bases and J lost 0, with 10 bases in between. Germline V lookup: CDR1 MNHNS, CDR2 SASEGT.

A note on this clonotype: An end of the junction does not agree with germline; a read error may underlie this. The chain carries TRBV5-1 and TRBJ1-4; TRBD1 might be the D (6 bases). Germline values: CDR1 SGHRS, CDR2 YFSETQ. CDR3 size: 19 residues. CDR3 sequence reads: CASSVDPTGAEWTNEKLFF. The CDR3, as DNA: TGTGCCAGCAGCGTAGACCCAACGGGGGCAGAATGGACTAATGAAAAACTGTTTTTT.

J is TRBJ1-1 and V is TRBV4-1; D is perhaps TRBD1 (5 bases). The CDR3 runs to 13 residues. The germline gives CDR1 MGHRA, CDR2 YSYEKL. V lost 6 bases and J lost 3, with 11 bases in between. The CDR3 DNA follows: TGCGCCAGCAGGCTCGGGACTCACACTGAAGCTTTCTTT. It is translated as CASRLGTHTEAFF.

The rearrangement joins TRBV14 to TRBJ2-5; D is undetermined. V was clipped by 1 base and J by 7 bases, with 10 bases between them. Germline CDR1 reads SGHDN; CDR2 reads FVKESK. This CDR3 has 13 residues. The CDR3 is CASSQARRGTQYF. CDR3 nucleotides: TGTGCCAGCAGCCAAGCAAGGAGAGGGACCCAGTACTTC.

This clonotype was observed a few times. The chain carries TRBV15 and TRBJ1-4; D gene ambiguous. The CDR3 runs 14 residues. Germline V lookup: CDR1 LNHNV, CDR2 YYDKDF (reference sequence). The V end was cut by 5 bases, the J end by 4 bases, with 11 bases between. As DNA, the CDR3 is TGTGCCACCAGCCACCGGGTCCATAATGAAAAACTGTTTTTT. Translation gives CATSHRVHNEKLFF.

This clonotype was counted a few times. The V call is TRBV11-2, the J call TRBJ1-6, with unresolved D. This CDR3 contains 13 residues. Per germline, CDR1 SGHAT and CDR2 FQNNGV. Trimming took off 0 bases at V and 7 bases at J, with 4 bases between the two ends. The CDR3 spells CASSLEFNSPLHF. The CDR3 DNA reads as TGTGCCAGCAGCTTAGAATTCAATTCACCCCTCCACTTT.

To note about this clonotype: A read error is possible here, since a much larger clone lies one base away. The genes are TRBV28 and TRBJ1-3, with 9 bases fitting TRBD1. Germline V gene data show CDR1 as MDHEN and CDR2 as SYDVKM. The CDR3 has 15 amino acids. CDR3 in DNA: TGTGCCAGCGGTTTACGACAGGGGGGAATAGGGACCATATATTTT. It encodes CASGLRQGGIGTIYF.

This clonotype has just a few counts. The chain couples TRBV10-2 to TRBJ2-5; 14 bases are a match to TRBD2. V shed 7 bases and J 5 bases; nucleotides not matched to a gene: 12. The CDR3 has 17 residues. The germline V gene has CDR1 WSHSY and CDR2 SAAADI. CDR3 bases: TGCGCCAGCACGGGACTAGCGGGAGCCCGCGGACCCGAGACCCAGTACTTC. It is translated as CASTGLAGARGPETQYF.